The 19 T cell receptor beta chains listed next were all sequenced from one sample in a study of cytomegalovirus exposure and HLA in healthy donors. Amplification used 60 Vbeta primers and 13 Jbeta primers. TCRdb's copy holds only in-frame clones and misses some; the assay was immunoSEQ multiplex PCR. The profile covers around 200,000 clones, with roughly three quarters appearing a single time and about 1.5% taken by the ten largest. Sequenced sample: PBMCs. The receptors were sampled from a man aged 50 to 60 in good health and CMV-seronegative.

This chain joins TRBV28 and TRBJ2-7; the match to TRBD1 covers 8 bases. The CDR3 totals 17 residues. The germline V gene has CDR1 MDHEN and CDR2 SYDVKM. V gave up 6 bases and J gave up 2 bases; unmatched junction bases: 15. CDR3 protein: CASSEEVRRDRTYEQYF. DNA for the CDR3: TGTGCCAGCAGCGAGGAGGTTAGACGGGACAGGACCTACGAGCAGTACTTC.

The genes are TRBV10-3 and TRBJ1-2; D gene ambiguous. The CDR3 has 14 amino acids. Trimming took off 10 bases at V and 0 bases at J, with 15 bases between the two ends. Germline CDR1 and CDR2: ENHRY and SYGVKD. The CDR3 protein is CATSGGSPNYGYTF. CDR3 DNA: TGTGCCACCTCCGGAGGATCACCTAACTATGGCTACACCTTC.

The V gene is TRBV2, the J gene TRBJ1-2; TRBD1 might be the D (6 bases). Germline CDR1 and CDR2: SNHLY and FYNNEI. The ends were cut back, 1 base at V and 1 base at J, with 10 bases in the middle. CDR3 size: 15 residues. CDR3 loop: CASSEGTANNYGYTF. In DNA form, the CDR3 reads TGTGCCAGCAGTGAAGGGACAGCAAATAACTATGGCTACACCTTC.

The CDR3 spells CASGLFRTDYGYTF. DNA of the CDR3: TGTGCTAGTGGTTTGTTTCGGACAGACTATGGCTACACCTTC. V and J are TRBV12-5 and TRBJ1-2; TRBD1 is a possible D gene (6 bases). Germline values: CDR1 LGHNT, CDR2 FRNRAP. Trimming stripped 2 bases from V and 3 bases from J, with 10 bases between. The CDR3 totals 14 residues.

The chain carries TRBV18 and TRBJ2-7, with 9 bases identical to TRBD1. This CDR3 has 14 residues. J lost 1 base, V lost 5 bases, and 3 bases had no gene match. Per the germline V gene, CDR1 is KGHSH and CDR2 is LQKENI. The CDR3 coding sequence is TGTGCCAGCTCAACGGGACAGGGATCCTACGAGCAGTACTTC. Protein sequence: CASSTGQGSYEQYF. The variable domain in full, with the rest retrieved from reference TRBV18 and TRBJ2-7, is NAGVMQNPRHLVRRRGQEARLRCSPMKGHSHVYWYRQLPEEGLKFMVYLQKENIIDESGMPKERFSAEFPKEGPSILRIQQVVRGDSAAYFCASSTGQGSYEQYFGPGTRLTVT.

CDR3 in DNA: TGTGCCAGCAGCCAATCACAGGGCAGGGGAGAGACCCAGTACTTC. It encodes CASSQSQGRGETQYF. This chain connects TRBV16 to TRBJ2-5; TRBD1 is a possible D gene (6 bases). With 0 bases removed from V and 4 bases from J, the gap between germline ends came to 12 bases. This CDR3 contains 15 residues. Germline V gene data show CDR1 as KGHSY and CDR2 as FQNENV.

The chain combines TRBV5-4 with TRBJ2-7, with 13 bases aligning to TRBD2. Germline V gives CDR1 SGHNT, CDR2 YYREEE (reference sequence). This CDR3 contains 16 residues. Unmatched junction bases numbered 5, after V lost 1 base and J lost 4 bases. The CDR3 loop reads CASSLLGTSGVYEQYF. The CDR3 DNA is TGTGCCAGCAGCTTGCTCGGGACTAGCGGGGTGTACGAGCAGTACTTC.

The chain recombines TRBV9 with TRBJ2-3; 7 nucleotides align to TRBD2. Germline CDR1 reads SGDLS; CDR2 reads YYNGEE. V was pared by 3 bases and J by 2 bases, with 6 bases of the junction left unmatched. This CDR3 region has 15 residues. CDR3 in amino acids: CASSDGTKPTDTQYF. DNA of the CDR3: TGTGCCAGCAGCGACGGGACTAAGCCCACAGATACGCAGTATTTT.

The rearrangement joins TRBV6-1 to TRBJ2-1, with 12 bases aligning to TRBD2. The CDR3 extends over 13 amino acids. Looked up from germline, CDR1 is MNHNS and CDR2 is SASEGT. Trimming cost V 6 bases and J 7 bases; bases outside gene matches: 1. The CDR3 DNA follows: TGTGCCAGCAGACTAGCGGGAGGAAATGAGCAGTTCTTC. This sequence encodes CASRLAGGNEQFF.

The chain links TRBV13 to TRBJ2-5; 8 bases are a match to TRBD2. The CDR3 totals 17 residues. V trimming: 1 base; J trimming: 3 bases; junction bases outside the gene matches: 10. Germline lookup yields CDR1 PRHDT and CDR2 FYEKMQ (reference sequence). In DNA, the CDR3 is TGTGCCAGCAGCTTAGTGGACTCCGGGACTAGAGAAGAGACCCAGTACTTC. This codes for CASSLVDSGTREETQYF.

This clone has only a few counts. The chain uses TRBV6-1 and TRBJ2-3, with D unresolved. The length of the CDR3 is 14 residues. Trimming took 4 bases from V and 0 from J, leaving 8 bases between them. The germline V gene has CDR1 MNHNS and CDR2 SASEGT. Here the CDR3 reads CASSVAQSTDTQYF. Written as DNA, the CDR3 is TGTGCCAGCAGTGTCGCCCAGAGCACAGATACGCAGTATTTT.

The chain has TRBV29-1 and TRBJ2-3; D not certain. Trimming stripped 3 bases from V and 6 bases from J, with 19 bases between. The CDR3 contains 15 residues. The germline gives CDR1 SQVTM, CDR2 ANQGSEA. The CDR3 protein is CSVDYRKETYDTQYF. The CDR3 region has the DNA TGCAGCGTTGACTACAGAAAAGAGACGTACGATACGCAGTATTTT.

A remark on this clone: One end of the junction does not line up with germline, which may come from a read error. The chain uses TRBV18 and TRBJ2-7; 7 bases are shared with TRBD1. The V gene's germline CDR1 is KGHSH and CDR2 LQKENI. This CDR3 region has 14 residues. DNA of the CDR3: TGTGCCAGCTCGCCACGACAGGGATCGGGCGAGCAGTACTTC. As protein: CASSPRQGSGEQYF.

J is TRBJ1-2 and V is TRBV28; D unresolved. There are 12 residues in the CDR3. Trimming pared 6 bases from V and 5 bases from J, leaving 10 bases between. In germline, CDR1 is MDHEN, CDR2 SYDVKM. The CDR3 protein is CASSPGGYGYTF. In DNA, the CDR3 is TGTGCCAGCAGCCCGGGAGGATATGGCTACACCTTC.

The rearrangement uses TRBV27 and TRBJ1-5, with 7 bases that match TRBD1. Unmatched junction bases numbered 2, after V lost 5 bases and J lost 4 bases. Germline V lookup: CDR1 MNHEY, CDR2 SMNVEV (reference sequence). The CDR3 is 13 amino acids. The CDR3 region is CASSKQGNQPQHF. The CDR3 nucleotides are TGTGCCAGCAGTAAACAGGGGAATCAGCCCCAGCATTTT.

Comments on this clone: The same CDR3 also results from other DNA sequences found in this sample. The CDR3 spells CASSLGQANTEAFF. DNA of the CDR3: TGCGCCAGCAGCTTGGGACAGGCTAACACTGAAGCTTTCTTT. This chain connects TRBV5-1 to TRBJ1-1; tentatively, D is TRBD1 (6 bases). Germline CDR1 SGHRS, CDR2 YFSETQ. The CDR3 is 14 amino acids. V lost 0 bases and J lost 2, with 8 bases in between.

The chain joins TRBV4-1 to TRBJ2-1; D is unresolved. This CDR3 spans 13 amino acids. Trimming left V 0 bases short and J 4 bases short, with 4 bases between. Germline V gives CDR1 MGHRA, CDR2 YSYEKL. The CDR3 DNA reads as TGCGCCAGCAGCCAAGACCAGTACAATGAGCAGTTCTTC. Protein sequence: CASSQDQYNEQFF.

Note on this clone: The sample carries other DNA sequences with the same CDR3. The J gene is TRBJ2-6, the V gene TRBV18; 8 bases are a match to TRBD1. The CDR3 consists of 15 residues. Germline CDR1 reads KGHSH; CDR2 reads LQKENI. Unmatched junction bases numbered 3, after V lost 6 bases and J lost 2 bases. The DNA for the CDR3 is TGTGCCAGCTCGCCGACAGGGGCTGGGGCCAACGTCCTGACTTTC. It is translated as CASSPTGAGANVLTF.

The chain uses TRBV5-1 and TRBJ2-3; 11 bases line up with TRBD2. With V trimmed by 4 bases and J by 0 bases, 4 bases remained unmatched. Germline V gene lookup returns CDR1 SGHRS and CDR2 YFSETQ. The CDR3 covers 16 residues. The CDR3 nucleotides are TGCGCCAGCAGCGTGACTAGCGGGGCTAGCACAGATACGCAGTATTTT. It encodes CASSVTSGASTDTQYF.